The T cell receptor (beta chain) under discussion was sequenced for a study of T cell repertoires in cytomegalovirus infection. The overall study: Matching HLA type, along with CMV infection, was indicated by public TCR beta signatures.

Findings and caveats of the study: Dominating the ex vivo response were HLA-C-restricted CMV-specific TCR beta clonotypes. Summed frequency of public TCR beta families distinguished CMV carriers with the relevant HLA.

Regarding this clonotype: Its antigen is as yet unknown.

There are 13 residues in the CDR3. Trimming removed 7 bases at V and 3 bases at J, with 9 bases between. In germline, CDR1 is MNHNY, CDR2 SVGAGI (reference sequence). TCRdb reanalysed the reads using MiXCR and keeps one entry per CDR3 protein. The data show around 100,000 distinct CDR3 sequences, about 33% seen once. The sequences come from CD8+ T cells from cultured PBMCs, collected from culture after CMV antigen stimulation. The TCR originated in a human donor in good health (CMV status not recorded). Some clones in this sample may be carry-over from other donors' samples. The V call is TRBV6-6, the J call TRBJ2-2; D call uncertain. CDR3 amino acids: CASTIIDTGELFF. CDR3 coding DNA: TGTGCCAGCACAATCATAGACACCGGGGAGCTGTTTTTT.